What follows are 20 T cell receptor beta chains derived from one specimen sequenced in a study of blood T cell repertoires in COVID-19. Libraries were prepared by immunoSEQ multiplex PCR; TCRdb keeps only in-frame clonotypes and omits some of them. In the table there are roughly 180,000 clones, 88% of which are singletons. The specimen was peripheral blood. Source of these receptors: a woman in her thirties with acute or convalescent COVID-19.

The CDR3 region has the DNA TGTGCCAGCAGCTTAAAGCGGGCGAGCTCCTACAATGAGCAGTTCTTC. Its translation: CASSLKRASSYNEQFF. The V call is TRBV5-4, the J call TRBJ2-1; TRBD2 might be the D (6 bases). V was cut by 2 bases and J by 0 bases, with 12 bases left in between. This CDR3 is built from 16 residues. Germline loops: CDR1 SGHNT, CDR2 YYREEE (reference sequence).

The V call is TRBV11-3, the J call TRBJ1-4; possibly TRBD1 for D (5 bases). The CDR3 length is 11 residues. The germline V gene encodes CDR1 SGHNT and CDR2 YENEEA. Trimming removed 3 bases from V and 10 bases from J, with 6 bases in between. For the CDR3, the DNA is TGTGCCAGCAGCTTTACAGGAAAACTGTTTTTT. This sequence encodes CASSFTGKLFF.

The chain uses TRBV5-1 and TRBJ2-6; D is uncertain. Germline V gene sequence: CDR1 SGHRS, CDR2 YFSETQ. The CDR3 loop spans 14 amino acids. Trimming took off 0 bases at V and 3 bases at J, with 4 bases between the two ends. The CDR3 bases are TGCGCCAGCAGCTTGGGACTTGGGGCCAACGTCCTGACTTTC. Residues: CASSLGLGANVLTF.

This chain connects TRBV10-3 to TRBJ1-4; weak D call: TRBD1 (5 bases). V lost 5 bases and J 8 bases, leaving 9 bases between the germline ends. CDR1 and CDR2 from the germline V gene are ENHRY and SYGVKD. The CDR3 length is 12 residues. In DNA, the CDR3 is TGTGCCATCAGTCGCGGGGGGGAAAAACTGTTTTTT. This sequence encodes CAISRGGEKLFF.

This sequence joins TRBV2 and TRBJ2-1; D unclear. Trimming took 5 bases from V and 0 from J, leaving 8 bases between them. Looked up from germline, CDR1 is SNHLY and CDR2 is FYNNEI. The CDR3 consists of 14 residues. The CDR3 loop reads CASSTVSSYNEQFF. CDR3 nucleotides: TGTGCCAGCAGTACTGTAAGCTCCTACAATGAGCAGTTCTTC. The whole variable domain, remainder taken from reference TRBV2 and TRBJ2-1, is EPEVTQTPSHQVTQMGQEVILRCVPISNHLYFYWYRQILGQKVEFLVSFYNNEISEKSEIFDDQFSVERPDGSNFTLKIRSTKLEDSAMYFCASSTVSSYNEQFFGPGTRLTVL.

V and J are TRBV7-9 and TRBJ2-7; 8 positions agree with TRBD1. This CDR3 contains 13 residues. Germline V lookup: CDR1 SEHNR, CDR2 FQNEAQ (reference sequence). V trimming: 4 bases; J trimming: 6 bases; junction bases outside the gene matches: 5. Here the CDR3 DNA reads TGTGCCAGCAGCTCTGGACAGGGAGGCGAGCAGTACTTC. Translation: CASSSGQGGEQYF.

This clone is a singleton in its sample. The gene calls are TRBV28 and TRBJ1-5; D not resolved. Trimming removed 5 bases at V and 6 bases at J, with 8 bases between. CDR1 is MDHEN, CDR2 SYDVKM, per germline. The CDR3 is 12 amino acids. The CDR3 reads CASSGPFQPQHF. The CDR3 DNA is TGTGCCAGCAGTGGGCCGTTTCAGCCCCAGCATTTT.

V gene TRBV5-4 combines with J gene TRBJ2-3, with 9 bases that match TRBD2. Unmatched junction bases numbered 2, after V lost 1 base and J lost 2 bases. This CDR3 has 15 amino acids. Germline CDR1 and CDR2: SGHNT and YYREEE (reference sequence). The chain's CDR3 is CASSLLAGDTDTQYF. The CDR3 DNA reads as TGTGCCAGCAGCTTGTTAGCGGGAGACACAGATACGCAGTATTTT.

The CDR3 sequence is CATSDRGGVYGYTF. CDR3 bases: TGTGCCACCAGTGACAGGGGCGGTGTCTATGGCTACACCTTC. V is TRBV24-1 and J is TRBJ1-2, with D perhaps TRBD1 (6 bases). The CDR3 runs 14 residues. Between the trimmed V and J ends, which lost 4 bases and 4 bases, there was a span of 12 bases. Germline CDR1 KGHDR, CDR2 SFDVKD.

The chain joins TRBV28 to TRBJ1-5; tentatively, D is TRBD1 (6 bases). Germline V gives CDR1 MDHEN, CDR2 SYDVKM. V dropped 8 bases and J dropped 0 bases, with 8 bases sitting between them. The CDR3 has 13 residues. CDR3 DNA: TGTGCCAGCCGACAGGATAGCAATCAGCCCCAGCATTTT. It encodes CASRQDSNQPQHF.

J is TRBJ1-2 and V is TRBV27; possible D gene TRBD1, 5 bases. Deletions cut 11 bases from V and 3 bases from J, with 13 bases between. The CDR3 spans 12 residues. Germline V CDR1 and CDR2: MNHEY, SMNVEV (reference sequence). CDR3 sequence (DNA): TGTGCCCCCTCCGGACAACACTATGGCTACACCTTC. This gives the protein CAPSGQHYGYTF.

V and J are TRBV19 and TRBJ2-1; TRBD2 agrees at 10 bases. Germline V gene sequence: CDR1 LNHDA, CDR2 SQIVND (reference sequence). This CDR3 is built from 15 residues. J gave up 4 bases and V 2 bases, and 2 bases lay outside the gene matches. The CDR3 region is CASSITAGGYNEQFF. CDR3 DNA sequence: TGTGCCAGTAGTATAACAGCGGGAGGGTACAATGAGCAGTTCTTC.

V gene TRBV5-1 combines with J gene TRBJ2-2; 7 bases are a match to TRBD1. J lost 5 bases, V lost 7 bases, and 8 bases had no gene match. Looked up from germline, CDR1 is SGHRS and CDR2 is YFSETQ. The CDR3 sequence is 14 residues long. This chain's CDR3 is CASARQGGTGELFF. CDR3 nucleotides: TGCGCCAGCGCAAGACAGGGCGGAACCGGGGAGCTGTTTTTT. Full variable domain (rest looked up from reference TRBV5-1 and TRBJ2-2): KAGVTQTPRYLIKTRGQQVTLSCSPISGHRSVSWYQQTPGQGLQFLFEYFSETQRNKGNFPGRFSGRQFSNSRSEMNVSTLELGDSALYLCASARQGGTGELFFGEGSRLTVL.

V is TRBV20-1 and J is TRBJ2-7; the D gene is possibly TRBD1 (6 bases). This CDR3 contains 11 residues. Germline CDR1 is DFQATT and CDR2 is SNEGSKA (reference sequence). V lost 3 bases, J lost 4 bases, and 7 bases lay in between. This CDR3 is CSASQGYEQYF. The CDR3 DNA reads as TGCAGTGCTAGCCAGGGGTACGAGCAGTACTTC.

The V and J genes are TRBV6-6 and TRBJ1-4; D not certain. V was clipped by 5 bases and J by 6 bases, with 16 bases between them. The CDR3 covers 15 residues. CDR1 and CDR2 from the germline V gene are MNHNY and SVGAGI (reference sequence). Here the CDR3 DNA reads TGTGCCAGCAGTATCCGGGTGTTCGGGTATGAAAAACTGTTTTTT. Protein sequence: CASSIRVFGYEKLFF.

The chain joins TRBV5-4 to TRBJ2-3, with D possibly matching TRBD2 (6 bases). The germline V gene encodes CDR1 SGHNT and CDR2 YYREEE (reference sequence). Trimming took off 9 bases at V and 2 bases at J, with 13 bases between the two ends. This CDR3 region has 13 residues. CDR3 DNA sequence: TGTGCCATTAAAGCGGGCCTCACAGATACGCAGTATTTT. Translation gives CAIKAGLTDTQYF. The full variable domain, its missing parts supplied by reference TRBV5-4 and TRBJ2-3, is ETGVTQSPTHLIKTRGQQVTLRCSSQSGHNTVSWYQQALGQGPQFIFQYYREEENGRGNFPPRFSGLQFPNYSSELNVNALELDDSALYLCAIKAGLTDTQYFGPGTRLTVL.

The chain carries TRBV7-2 and TRBJ2-1; D is undetermined. The germline CDR1 and CDR2 sequences are SGHTA and FQGNSA. This CDR3 is built from 15 residues. The V end lost 0 bases, the J end lost 0 bases, and 6 bases lay between the germline ends. The DNA of the CDR3 is TGTGCCAGCAGCTTAGCGCTAGGCTCCTACAATGAGCAGTTCTTC. Its protein is CASSLALGSYNEQFF.

This chain's CDR3 is CASSELGGQGEFF. Written as DNA, the CDR3 is TGTGCCAGCAGTGAACTTGGCGGACAGGGGGAGTTCTTC. The chain has TRBV25-1 and TRBJ2-1; 10 bases align to TRBD1. The CDR3 consists of 13 residues. The junction had 6 bases not matched to a gene; V was cut back by 2 bases and J by 14 bases. Germline CDR1 and CDR2: MGHDK and SYGVNS.

The chain uses TRBV28 and TRBJ1-1; 8 bases map to TRBD1. This CDR3 is built from 12 residues. The J segment lost 6 bases and the V segment lost 6 bases, leaving 3 bases of the junction unmatched. CDR1 MDHEN and CDR2 SYDVKM come from the germline V gene. CDR3 nucleotide sequence: TGTGCCAGCAGGCGACAGGGGCCTGAAGCTTTCTTT. Protein sequence: CASRRQGPEAFF.

In this sample, this clone turned up a few times. The chain recombines TRBV28 with TRBJ1-5; D gene unclear. Germline V gives CDR1 MDHEN, CDR2 SYDVKM. The ends were cut back, 4 bases at V and 9 bases at J, with 28 bases in the middle. CDR3 length equals 18 residues. CDR3 loop: CASSSPGSSPAPRRPQHF. CDR3 nucleotides: TGTGCCAGCAGTTCCCCGGGGAGCTCACCCGCCCCCCGGCGGCCCCAGCATTTT.